A selection of T cell receptor beta chains follows, all from one sample in a study of blood T cell repertoires in COVID-19. Profiling relied on immunoSEQ multiplex PCR, and the TCRdb table lists in-frame clones only, not all of them. The sample lists around 24,000 clones; 75% to 90% were seen once. The sequencing input was peripheral blood. Source of these receptors: a human donor in a cohort sampled during active COVID-19. Each CDR3 is given without its conserved first and last residue. Not every row has a clone size; where given, it reads once, few, many or a size class.

size,V,length,J,CDR3
.,TRBV24-1,14,TRBJ2-2,ATSDPGRRNTGELF
.,TRBV10-3,13,TRBJ1-2,AISEEGALGYGYT
.,TRBV6-5,10,TRBJ2-1,ASRGGLAEQF
.,TRBV2,12,TRBJ2-5,ASSERGLQETQY
.,TRBV3-1/TRBV3-2,16,TRBJ2-1,ATQPGQGALNSYNEQF
.,TRBV5-1,13,TRBJ1-4,ASSNRTGYSEKLF
.,TRBV12-3/TRBV12-4,11,TRBJ2-1,ASSQTGSPEQF
once,TRBV5-6,17,TRBJ2-6,ASSPLALAGGPGANVLT
.,TRBV5-1,14,TRBJ1-1,ASSLVTGEGNTEAF
.,TRBV5-1,9,TRBJ1-2,ASIGGGGYT
.,TRBV19,13,TRBJ2-7,ASSPLAGGTYEQY
.,TRBV19,13,TRBJ1-1,ASSIGGQLNTEAF
.,TRBV12-3/TRBV12-4,11,TRBJ1-2,ASSLGGNYGYT
.,TRBV19,14,TRBJ2-1,ASSMSRVVSYNEQF
.,TRBV6-1,13,TRBJ2-4,ASSDDPGGKNIQY
.,TRBV5-4,11,TRBJ2-7,ASRPGEAYEQY
.,TRBV7-2,11,TRBJ2-3,ASSSDWTDTQY
.,TRBV24-1,12,TRBJ1-4,ATKVRGRGEKLF
few,TRBV11-2,12,TRBJ2-7,ASSLDYKVPEQY
.,TRBV4-1,13,TRBJ2-1,ASSFLAGVYNEQF
.,TRBV27,14,TRBJ2-2,ASSYGQGARGGELF
.,TRBV12-2,11,TRBJ1-2,ASRQGPNYGYT
.,TRBV28,12,TRBJ2-4,ASSFLTGVNIQY
.,TRBV21-1,12,TRBJ2-4,ASSGSGGDNIQY
.,TRBV25-1,12,TRBJ2-5,ASSPAGIQETQY
.,TRBV5-1,11,TRBJ1-2,ASSDGTGYGYT
.,TRBV6-5,12,TRBJ1-5,ASRQGVGNQPQH
.,TRBV5-4,13,TRBJ2-5,ASSFTSGGRETQY
.,TRBV19,13,TRBJ1-5,ASSNWRDDNQPQH
.,TRBV6-5,9,TRBJ1-1,ASTQGTEAF
.,TRBV27,13,TRBJ2-1,ASSPGLPGYNEQF
.,TRBV6-4,14,TRBJ2-2,ASSLSGGANTGELF
.,TRBV4-3,10,TRBJ2-7,ASSPISYEQY
.,TRBV27,15,TRBJ2-1,ASSPPALWGGDNEQF
.,TRBV9,12,TRBJ1-2,ASSDMTGGHGYT
once,TRBV6-5,11,TRBJ2-1,ASSYGENNEQF
.,TRBV18,14,TRBJ2-1,ASSPFASGSYNEQF
.,TRBV5-1,12,TRBJ1-4,ASTAGTADGELF
.,TRBV9,12,TRBJ2-2,ASSVRVGTGELF
.,TRBV4-1,16,TRBJ1-1,ASSHDSGQGRGNTEAF
.,TRBV6-5,13,TRBJ2-7,ASSPIDSLLYEQY
.,TRBV12-3/TRBV12-4,11,TRBJ1-1,ASSLVRNTEAF
few,TRBV2,13,TRBJ2-1,ASSPRPSSYNEQF
.,TRBV27,10,TRBJ1-1,ATGQRNTEAF
.,TRBV15,14,TRBJ1-5,ATSRDLAGSNQPQH
.,TRBV2,13,TRBJ1-1,ASSQVAAMNTEAF
once,TRBV7-2,11,TRBJ2-3,ASRTRGTDTQY
.,TRBV6-5,12,TRBJ2-5,ASRRTGNRETQY
.,TRBV5-1,13,TRBJ2-7,ASSRLPDKPYEQY
.,TRBV11-2,13,TRBJ1-3,ASSYRGTSGNTIY
.,TRBV11-2,11,TRBJ2-1,ASSLVKSRVQF
.,TRBV10-3,12,TRBJ2-1,AISGSGAYNEQF
.,TRBV11-2,14,TRBJ1-2,ASSLRTGGFNYGYT
once,TRBV29-1,12,TRBJ2-7,SVAGTGGNYEQY
.,TRBV3-1/TRBV3-2,12,TRBJ2-3,ASSQRTVTDTQY